One and the same sample provided the 26 T cell receptor beta chains below, sequenced in a study of CD4 T cells in relation to SARS-CoV-2 and coronaviruses. No cognate antigen is known for these TCRs. Here immunoSEQ multiplex PCR was the method, and the copy in TCRdb shows in-frame clones only, minus some. Among 38,000 or so clones, about four fifths were seen once, and the ten largest hold approximately 6.3%. Source material: naive CD4+ T cells from PBMCs, cultured in vitro. The subset here: naive CD4+ T cells isolated by negative enrichment. The receptors come from an adult with COVID-19.

This rearrangement joins TRBV7-3 to TRBJ2-3; D is perhaps TRBD1 (6 bases). The V and J ends lost 1 base and 3 bases respectively, with 11 bases between them. Germline V gene lookup returns CDR1 SGHTA and CDR2 FQGTGA. The CDR3 has 15 amino acids. CDR3 sequence reads: CASSLRGLATDTQYF. In nucleotides, the CDR3 is TGTGCCAGCAGCTTAAGGGGGCTAGCTACAGATACGCAGTATTTT.

The chain has TRBV25-1 and TRBJ2-1, with D unclear. The V gene's germline CDR1 is MGHDK and CDR2 SYGVNS. CDR3 size: 12 residues. V was clipped by 4 bases and J by 8 bases, with 9 bases between them. The CDR3 region is CASSVLIHEQFF. CDR3 in DNA: TGTGCCAGCAGTGTACTCATCCATGAGCAGTTCTTC.

This chain uses TRBV21-1 with TRBJ1-6; the table gives TRBD1 as D, unverified against the DNA. TRBV21-1 is a recognized pseudogene. The CDR3 length is 19 residues. For the CDR3, the DNA is TGTGCCAGCACCACAAGTTGGAGGGACAGGAGCTCCTATAATTCACCCCTCCACTTT. This encodes CASTTSWRDRSSYNSPLHF.

The rearrangement uses TRBV2 and TRBJ1-6; weak D call: TRBD1 (5 bases). The germline V gene encodes CDR1 SNHLY and CDR2 FYNNEI. The V gene lost 7 bases and the J gene lost 7 bases, with 14 bases spanning the gap. The CDR3 is made up of 14 amino acids. CDR3: CASKGWQGNSPLHF. The CDR3, as DNA: TGTGCCAGCAAGGGATGGCAGGGAAATTCACCCCTCCACTTT. The entire variable domain, with the rest obtained from reference TRBV2 and TRBJ1-6, is as follows: EPEVTQTPSHQVTQMGQEVILRCVPISNHLYFYWYRQILGQKVEFLVSFYNNEISEKSEIFDDQFSVERPDGSNFTLKIRSTKLEDSAMYFCASKGWQGNSPLHFGNGTRLTVT.

The chain couples TRBV18 to TRBJ2-1, with D perhaps TRBD2 (6 bases). The CDR3 runs 14 residues. Germline-derived CDR1 and CDR2 are KGHSH and LQKENI. V shed 0 bases and J shed 8 bases, with 11 bases lying between them. CDR3 amino acids: CASSPPTREDEQFF. The CDR3 DNA reads TGTGCCAGCTCACCACCGACTAGGGAGGATGAGCAGTTCTTC.

This rearrangement joins TRBV6-6 to TRBJ2-5, with D unclear. This CDR3 has 12 residues. The germline gives CDR1 MNHNY, CDR2 SVGAGI (reference sequence). Trimming took 5 bases from V and 5 from J, leaving 9 bases between them. The CDR3 DNA is TGTGCCAGCAGTCGCAGCACGGAGACCCAGTACTTC. Translated, it gives CASSRSTETQYF.

V and J are TRBV4-3 and TRBJ2-1; 15 positions agree with TRBD2. The length of the CDR3 is 19 residues. V was pared by 0 bases and J by 9 bases, with 12 bases of the junction left unmatched. CDR1 is LGHNA, CDR2 YSLEER, per germline. The CDR3 DNA is TGCGCCAGCAGCCAAGATTTTTCCCGGACTAGCGGGAGGGTCGGTGAGCAGTTCTTC. This sequence encodes CASSQDFSRTSGRVGEQFF.

V usage is TRBV10-2 and J usage is TRBJ1-1; D uncertain. CDR1 and CDR2 from the germline V gene are WSHSY and SAAADI. Trimming shortened V by 3 bases and J by 6 bases, and 8 bases separated the two germline ends. The CDR3 totals 12 residues. CDR3 loop: CASSEKFAEAFF. The CDR3 coding sequence is TGCGCCAGCAGTGAAAAGTTTGCTGAAGCTTTCTTT.

This chain uses TRBV6-6 with TRBJ2-2; D may correspond to TRBD1 or TRBD2 (5 bases each). Trimming shortened V by 0 bases and J by 3 bases, and 8 bases separated the two germline ends. CDR3 length equals 15 residues. Germline CDR1 MNHNY, CDR2 SVGAGI (reference sequence). CDR3 sequence (DNA): TGTGCCAGCAGTTACTCGCCGGGACACACCGGGGAGCTGTTTTTT. This translates into CASSYSPGHTGELFF.

This clone was recorded a few times. V usage is TRBV6-2 or TRBV6-3 and J usage is TRBJ1-2; TRBD1 matches at 8 bases. CDR1 is MNHEY and CDR2 is SVGEGT in the germline V gene. Trimming took 5 bases from V and 7 from J; bases not matched to a gene: 9. The CDR3 has 14 residues. In DNA form, the CDR3 reads TGTGCCAGCAGTCCGACAGGGGAATTTGGTGGCTACACCTTC. Its translation: CASSPTGEFGGYTF.

Written as DNA, the CDR3 is TGTGCCAGCAGTTTATTCGGGTCAGGAATCTCTGGAAACACCATATATTTT. Protein: CASSLFGSGISGNTIYF. The chain combines TRBV27 with TRBJ1-3; D uncertain. This CDR3 spans 17 amino acids. The V end lost 1 base, the J end lost 0 bases, and 13 bases lay between the germline ends. CDR1 is MNHEY and CDR2 is SMNVEV in the germline V gene (reference sequence).

The rearrangement links TRBV7-9 to TRBJ2-1, with 12 positions matching TRBD2. Germline values: CDR1 SEHNR, CDR2 FQNEAQ (reference sequence). This CDR3 spans 17 amino acids. The V segment lost 4 bases and the J segment 4 bases; nucleotides outside the gene matches: 8. Here the CDR3 DNA reads TGTGCCAGCAGCTCAGCCCTAGCGGGAGGGTTATACAATGAGCAGTTCTTC. This sequence encodes CASSSALAGGLYNEQFF.

By share, this clone counts as hyperexpanded. The rearrangement joins TRBV30 to TRBJ1-6, with D maybe TRBD1 (5 bases). Trimming took off 3 bases at V and 9 bases at J, with 12 bases between the two ends. There are 13 residues in the CDR3. The V gene's germline CDR1 is GTSNPN and CDR2 SVGIG (reference sequence). CDR3 amino acids: CAWSPGTVSPLHF. CDR3 sequence (DNA): TGTGCCTGGAGCCCCGGGACGGTTTCACCCCTCCACTTT.

The V call is TRBV4-1, the J call TRBJ2-3, with TRBD2 matching over 12 bases. The J segment lost 4 bases and the V segment lost 1 base, leaving 0 bases of the junction unmatched. The CDR3 is 15 residues long. The germline CDR1 and CDR2 sequences are MGHRA and YSYEKL. CDR3: CASSQGLAGADTQYF. CDR3 coding DNA: TGCGCCAGCAGCCAAGGACTAGCGGGAGCAGATACGCAGTATTTT.

V is TRBV7-2 and J is TRBJ2-2; D remains ambiguous. The CDR3 spans 16 residues. Germline V CDR1 and CDR2: SGHTA, FQGNSA. V lost 1 base and J lost 0, with 9 bases in between. The CDR3 nucleotides are TGTGCCAGCAGCTTAGGGCACATCGCGAACACCGGGGAGCTGTTTTTT. It is translated as CASSLGHIANTGELFF.

This CDR3 is CASSLGVGGIDTQYF. CDR3 in DNA: TGTGCCAGCAGTTTGGGTGTGGGGGGGATCGATACGCAGTATTTT. This chain links TRBV28 with TRBJ2-3; 7 bases fit TRBD2. Trimming at V came to 3 bases and at J to 6 bases, leaving 9 bases not matched to a gene. The CDR3 has 15 amino acids. Germline assignment: CDR1 MDHEN and CDR2 SYDVKM.

The chain couples TRBV27 to TRBJ2-7, with D possibly matching TRBD2 (6 bases). Germline CDR1 and CDR2: MNHEY and SMNVEV (reference sequence). Trimming removed 0 bases at V and 1 base at J, with 10 bases between. This CDR3 has 15 residues. The CDR3 DNA reads TGTGCCAGCAGTTTATCGATCGGGAGTTCCTACGAGCAGTACTTC. The encoded protein is CASSLSIGSSYEQYF.

This sequence joins TRBV6-5 and TRBJ1-4; D is unresolved. Looked up from germline, CDR1 is MNHEY and CDR2 is SVGAGI. Trimming cost V 0 bases and J 5 bases, with 13 bases left between them. The CDR3 loop spans 16 amino acids. In DNA form, the CDR3 reads TGTGCCAGCAGTTACTCGCAAATACTGGAGAATGAAAAACTGTTTTTT. Translating gives CASSYSQILENEKLFF.

This clone occurred once. V and J are TRBV7-2 and TRBJ1-1; D is undetermined. CDR3 length: 13 amino acids. Trimming pared 5 bases from V and 3 bases from J, leaving 10 bases between. Germline lookup yields CDR1 SGHTA and CDR2 FQGNSA. The CDR3, as DNA: TGTGCCAGCAGCCGACTGAGGGACACTGAAGCTTTCTTT. Amino acids: CASSRLRDTEAFF.

This clone appeared once. The V call is TRBV27, the J call TRBJ2-7, with TRBD2 matching over 9 bases. From germline, CDR1 is MNHEY and CDR2 SMNVEV (reference sequence). The V and J ends lost 6 bases and 3 bases, in that order; junction bases with no gene match: 3. The CDR3 sequence is 13 residues long. The CDR3 coding sequence is TGTGCCAGCAGGGTGACTAGCGGCTACGAGCAGTACTTC. Protein product: CASRVTSGYEQYF.

In this sample, this clone turned up once. The chain has TRBV24-1 and TRBJ2-2, with 10 bases lining up with TRBD2. The J segment lost 5 bases and the V segment lost 7 bases, leaving 3 bases of the junction unmatched. The CDR3 loop spans 14 amino acids. CDR1 is KGHDR, CDR2 SFDVKD, per germline. CDR3 sequence reads: CATRASGRTGELFF. CDR3 bases: TGTGCCACCAGGGCTAGCGGGAGAACCGGGGAGCTGTTTTTT.

The CDR3 bases are TGTGCCAGCAGCTTCGCTTCGTCCACCCAGCCCAGCACAGATACGCAGTATTTT. Its translation is CASSFASSTQPSTDTQYF. The V gene is TRBV7-8, the J gene TRBJ2-3; D is undetermined. The ends were cut back, 3 bases at V and 0 bases at J, with 19 bases in the middle. The CDR3 is 18 residues long. Germline V gene sequence: CDR1 SGHVS, CDR2 FQNEAQ.

The chain is built from TRBV3-1 (or the pseudogene TRBV3-2) and TRBJ1-6; the D is unclear. This CDR3 has 16 amino acids. Trimming cost V 1 base and J 2 bases, with 9 bases left between them. The germline V gene has CDR1 LGHDT and CDR2 YNNKEL (reference sequence). The CDR3: CASSQGHTTYNSPLHF. For the CDR3, the DNA is TGTGCCAGCAGCCAAGGACACACTACCTATAATTCACCCCTCCACTTT.

The chain joins TRBV27 to TRBJ1-2; the D gene is possibly TRBD1 (6 bases). CDR3 length: 12 residues. Germline V lookup: CDR1 MNHEY, CDR2 SMNVEV (reference sequence). V was cut by 11 bases and J by 3 bases, with 13 bases left in between. CDR3 sequence (DNA): TGTGCCTCAAGAGGGGGGGACTATGGCTACACCTTC. Residues: CASRGGDYGYTF.

The chain employs TRBV4-1 and TRBJ2-1; D unresolved. The CDR3 runs 13 residues. Germline assignment: CDR1 MGHRA and CDR2 YSYEKL. V was trimmed by 5 bases and J by 10 bases, leaving 15 bases between them. This CDR3 reads CASSETRFAEQFF. The DNA for the CDR3 is TGCGCCAGCAGCGAGACACGGTTTGCAGAGCAGTTCTTC.

The chain employs TRBV7-9 and TRBJ1-3; no reliable D call. The germline V gene encodes CDR1 SEHNR and CDR2 FQNEAQ (reference sequence). The CDR3 length is 16 residues. Trimming left V 1 base short and J 0 bases short, with 10 bases between. DNA for the CDR3: TGTGCCAGCAGCTTAGTTGCGGTCAGCTCTGGAAACACCATATATTTT. The encoded protein is CASSLVAVSSGNTIYF.